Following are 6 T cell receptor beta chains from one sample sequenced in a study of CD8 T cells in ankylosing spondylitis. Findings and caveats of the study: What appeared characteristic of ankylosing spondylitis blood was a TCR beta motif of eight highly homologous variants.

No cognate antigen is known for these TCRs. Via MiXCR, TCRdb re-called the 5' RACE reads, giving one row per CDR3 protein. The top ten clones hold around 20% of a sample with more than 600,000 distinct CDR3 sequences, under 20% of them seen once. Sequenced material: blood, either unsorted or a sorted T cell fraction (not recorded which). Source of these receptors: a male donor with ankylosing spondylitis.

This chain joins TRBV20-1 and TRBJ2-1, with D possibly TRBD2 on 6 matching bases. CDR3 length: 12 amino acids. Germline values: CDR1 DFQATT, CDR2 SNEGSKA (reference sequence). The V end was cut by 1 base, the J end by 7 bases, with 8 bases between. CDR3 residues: CSARVEGNEQFF. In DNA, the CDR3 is TGCAGTGCTAGAGTGGAGGGAAATGAGCAGTTCTTC.

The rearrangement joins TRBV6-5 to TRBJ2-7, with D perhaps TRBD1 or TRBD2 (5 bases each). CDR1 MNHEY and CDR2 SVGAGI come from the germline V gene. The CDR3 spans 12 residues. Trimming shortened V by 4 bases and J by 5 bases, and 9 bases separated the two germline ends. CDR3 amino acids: CASSSGANEQYF. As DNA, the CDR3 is TGTGCCAGCAGTTCCGGGGCCAACGAGCAGTACTTC.

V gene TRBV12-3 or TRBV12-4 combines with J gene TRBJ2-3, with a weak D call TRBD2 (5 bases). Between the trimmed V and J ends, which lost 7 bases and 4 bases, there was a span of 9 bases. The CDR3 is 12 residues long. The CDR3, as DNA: TGTGCCAGCACGGGGAGCGCAGATACGCAGTATTTT. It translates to CASTGSADTQYF.

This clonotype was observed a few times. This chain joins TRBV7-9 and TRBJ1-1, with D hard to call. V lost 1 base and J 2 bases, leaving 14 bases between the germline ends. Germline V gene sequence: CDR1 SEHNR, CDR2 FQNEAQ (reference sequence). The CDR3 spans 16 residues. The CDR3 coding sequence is TGTGCCAGCAGCTTAGAATCGGGCAGGACCAACACTGAAGCTTTCTTT. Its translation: CASSLESGRTNTEAFF.

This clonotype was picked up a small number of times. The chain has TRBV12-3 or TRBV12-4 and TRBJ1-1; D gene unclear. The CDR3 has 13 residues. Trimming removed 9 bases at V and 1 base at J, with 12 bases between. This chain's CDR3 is CASQDRRNTEAFF. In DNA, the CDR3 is TGTGCCAGTCAGGACCGAAGGAACACTGAAGCTTTCTTT.

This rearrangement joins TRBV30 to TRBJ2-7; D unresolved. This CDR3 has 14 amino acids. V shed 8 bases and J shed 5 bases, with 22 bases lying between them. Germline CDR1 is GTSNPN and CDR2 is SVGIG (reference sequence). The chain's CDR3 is CARSLGLFGDEQYF. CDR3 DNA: TGTGCCCGAAGCTTAGGGCTTTTTGGCGACGAGCAGTACTTC.